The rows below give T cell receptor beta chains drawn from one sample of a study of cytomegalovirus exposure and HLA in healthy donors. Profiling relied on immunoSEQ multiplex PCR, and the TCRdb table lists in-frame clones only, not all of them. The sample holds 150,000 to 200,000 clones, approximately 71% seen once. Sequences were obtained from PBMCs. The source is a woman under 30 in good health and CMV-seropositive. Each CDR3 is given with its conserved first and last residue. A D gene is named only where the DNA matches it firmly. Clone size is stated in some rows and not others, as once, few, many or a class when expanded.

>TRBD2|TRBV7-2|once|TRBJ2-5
CASSLAGGTVDQYF
TGTGCCAGCAGCTTAGCGGGGGGGACTGTCGACCAGTACTTC
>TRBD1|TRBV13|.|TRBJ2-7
CASSLRRQGFYEQYF
TGTGCCAGCAGCCTTCGTAGACAGGGATTTTACGAGCAGTACTTC
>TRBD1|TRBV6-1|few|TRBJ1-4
CAIESGRGHEKLFF
TGTGCCATCGAATCGGGAAGGGGGCATGAAAAACTGTTTTTT
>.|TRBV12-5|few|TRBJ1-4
CASGIQGVGEKLFF
TGTGCTAGTGGGATACAGGGTGTGGGTGAAAAACTGTTTTTT
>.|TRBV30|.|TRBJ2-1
CAWTIRAYNEQFF
TGTGCCTGGACGATCAGGGCCTACAATGAGCAGTTCTTC
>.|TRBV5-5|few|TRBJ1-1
CASSLGQLTEAFF
TGTGCCAGCAGCCTTGGACAGTTGACTGAAGCTTTCTTT
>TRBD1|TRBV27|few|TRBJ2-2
CASSFPPGTGATGELFF
TGTGCCAGCAGTTTCCCCCCCGGGACAGGGGCTACGGGGGAGCTGTTTTTT
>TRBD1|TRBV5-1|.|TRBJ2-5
CASTLDRQGPQETQYF
TGCGCCAGCACCCTGGACCGACAGGGGCCCCAAGAGACCCAGTACTTC
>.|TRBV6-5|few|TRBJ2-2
CASSYSQGTGELFF
TGTGCCAGCAGTTACTCGCAGGGGACCGGGGAGCTGTTTTTT
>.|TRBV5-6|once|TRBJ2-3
CASSSRTSTDTQYF
TGTGCCAGCAGCTCACGGACTAGCACAGATACGCAGTATTTT
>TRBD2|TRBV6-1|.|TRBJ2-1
CASSEWGAGGLLNEQFF
TGTGCCAGCAGTGAATGGGGGGCGGGAGGGCTCCTCAATGAGCAGTTCTTC
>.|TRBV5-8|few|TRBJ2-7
CASSLDRDYEQYF
TGTGCCAGCAGCTTGGACAGGGACTACGAGCAGTACTTC
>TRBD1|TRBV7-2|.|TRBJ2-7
CASSLVTRTGAYEQYF
TGTGCCAGCAGCTTAGTAACTCGGACAGGGGCCTACGAGCAGTACTTC
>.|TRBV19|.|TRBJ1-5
CASSMADYRNQPQHF
TGTGCCAGTAGCATGGCAGATTACCGCAATCAGCCCCAGCATTTT
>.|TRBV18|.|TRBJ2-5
CASSPNREQETQYF
TGTGCCAGCTCACCTAACAGGGAACAAGAGACCCAGTACTTC
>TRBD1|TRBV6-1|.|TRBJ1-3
CASSERRDRSSGNTIYF
TGTGCCAGCAGTGAACGCCGGGACAGGTCCTCTGGAAACACCATATATTTT
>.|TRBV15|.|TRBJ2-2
CATRGPGYDTGELFF
TGTGCCACCAGGGGGCCGGGTTACGACACCGGGGAGCTGTTTTTT
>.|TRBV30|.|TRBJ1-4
CASPGTSEKLFF
TGTGCCTCCCCCGGGACAAGTGAAAAACTGTTTTTT
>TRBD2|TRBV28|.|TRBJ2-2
CASRMAGGANTGELFF
TGTGCCAGCAGAATGGCGGGGGGCGCTAACACCGGGGAGCTGTTTTTT
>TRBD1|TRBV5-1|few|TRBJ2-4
CASSFWYGTGTSNQYF
TGCGCCAGCAGCTTTTGGTACGGGACAGGGACATCTAATCAGTACTTC
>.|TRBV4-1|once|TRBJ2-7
CASSQLPGTASYEQYF
TGCGCCAGCAGCCAACTTCCCGGGACTGCGTCCTACGAGCAGTACTTC
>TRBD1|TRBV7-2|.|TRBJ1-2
CASSLDRTYGYTF
TGTGCCAGCAGCTTGGACAGGACCTATGGCTACACCTTC
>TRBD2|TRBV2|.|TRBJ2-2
CASRALAGANTGELFF
TGTGCCAGCAGGGCACTAGCGGGGGCGAACACCGGGGAGCTGTTTTTT
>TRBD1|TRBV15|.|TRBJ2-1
CATSRGTGSNEQFF
TGTGCCACCAGCAGAGGGACAGGTTCGAATGAGCAGTTCTTC
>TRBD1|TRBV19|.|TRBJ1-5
CATTTGDQPQHF
TGTGCCACCACGACAGGGGATCAGCCCCAGCATTTT
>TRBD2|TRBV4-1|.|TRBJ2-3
CASSQDTKGLAGTDTQYF
TGCGCCAGCAGCCAAGATACCAAGGGACTAGCGGGCACAGATACGCAGTATTTT
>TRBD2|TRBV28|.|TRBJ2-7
CAGRTSGKYEQYF
TGTGCCGGGCGCACTAGCGGGAAATACGAGCAGTACTTC
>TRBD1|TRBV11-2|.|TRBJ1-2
CASSWGDRPYGYTF
TGTGCCAGCAGCTGGGGGGACAGACCCTATGGCTACACCTTC
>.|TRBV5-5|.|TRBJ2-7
CASSLSQGLRLEQYF
TGTGCCAGCAGCTTATCCCAGGGGCTCCGTCTAGAGCAGTACTTC
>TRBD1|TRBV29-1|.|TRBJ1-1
CSAEGAPGTEAFF
TGCAGCGCCGAGGGGGCCCCCGGGACTGAAGCTTTCTTT
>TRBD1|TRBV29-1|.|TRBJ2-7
CSARKDIWDRISYEQYF
TGCTCAGCGCGGAAGGATATCTGGGACAGGATCTCCTACGAGCAGTACTTC
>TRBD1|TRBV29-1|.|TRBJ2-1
CSAGTASYNEQFF
TGCAGCGCCGGGACAGCCTCCTACAATGAGCAGTTCTTC
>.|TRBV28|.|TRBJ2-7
CASTVVGGAGPYEQYF
TGTGCCAGCACCGTGGTCGGGGGAGCGGGCCCCTACGAGCAGTACTTC
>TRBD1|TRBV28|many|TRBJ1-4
CASSRGQGREKLFF
TGTGCCAGCAGCCGAGGACAGGGCCGTGAAAAACTGTTTTTT
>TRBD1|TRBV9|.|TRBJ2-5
CASSVGAGGLGETQYF
TGTGCCAGCAGCGTAGGGGCAGGGGGCTTGGGAGAGACCCAGTACTTC
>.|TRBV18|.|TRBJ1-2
CASSPRSANYGYTF
TGTGCCAGCTCACCTCGGTCCGCTAACTATGGCTACACCTTC
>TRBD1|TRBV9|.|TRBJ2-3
CASSAQGATDTQYF
TGTGCCAGCAGCGCACAGGGGGCCACAGATACGCAGTATTTT
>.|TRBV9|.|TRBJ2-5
CASSVGRGPDGTQYF
TGTGCCAGCAGCGTAGGTAGAGGCCCCGATGGGACCCAGTACTTC
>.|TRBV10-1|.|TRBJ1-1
CASESSGVAFF
TGCGCCAGCGAATCTTCGGGTGTAGCTTTCTTT
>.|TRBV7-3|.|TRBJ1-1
CASSSTTSEAFF
TGTGCCAGCAGCTCGACTACCTCTGAAGCTTTCTTT
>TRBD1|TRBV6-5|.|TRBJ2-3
CASRRQQGATQYF
TGTGCCAGCAGGAGACAACAGGGGGCTACGCAGTATTTT
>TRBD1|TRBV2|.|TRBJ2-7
CAGTGVISYEQYF
TGTGCCGGGACAGGGGTTATAAGCTACGAGCAGTACTTC
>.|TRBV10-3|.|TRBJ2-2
CAISDLKHQDTGELFF
TGTGCCATCAGTGATTTAAAACATCAGGACACCGGGGAGCTGTTTTTT